Described below is a single T cell receptor (beta chain) sequence and its context. What it binds is not known. TCRdb called the reads again in MiXCR, with one record for every CDR3 protein. The data contain about 920,000 distinct CDR3 sequences, approximately 32% of them singletons. The V end was cut by 5 bases, the J end by 8 bases, with 16 bases between. This CDR3 comprises 14 residues. The sample is drawn from a study of T cell repertoires in cytomegalovirus infection. About the study: Epitope selection comprised recently identified HLA-C-restricted CMV epitopes and well-studied HLA-B-restricted CMV epitopes. Findings and caveats of the study: Individuals carrying CMV plus the relevant HLA were identified by cumulative frequency of public TCR beta families. What dominated the ex vivo response were HLA-C-restricted CMV-specific TCR beta clonotypes.

The specimen was cultured CD8+ T cells from PBMCs, collected from culture after CMV antigen stimulation. This rearrangement joins TRBV7-1 to TRBJ1-3, with D uncertain. TRBV7-1 is placed among ORFs of uncertain function. This clonotype was sampled from a human donor in good health (CMV status not recorded). Some clones in this sample may be carry-over from other donors' samples. The CDR3, as DNA: TGTGCCAGCAGCAACGACGGTTTGGAGGACACCATATATTTT. Amino acids: CASSNDGLEDTIYF.